Below, one TCR beta chain is given with its context. Its antigen remains unknown. This specimen comes from a study of shared clonotypes between healthy human individuals. Across the whole study: For every donor, three CD4 naive, three CD4 memory, two CD8 naive and one CD8 memory plates were used.

The V gene end was trimmed by 6 bases and the J gene end by 1 base; junction bases not matched to a gene: 4. This CDR3 has 14 residues. CDR1 is SGHTS, CDR2 YDEGEE, per germline. The deep-level immunoSEQ assay was used. Method: immunoSEQ multiplex PCR; TCRdb's copy keeps in-frame clones and lacks some. The table lists 1.5 million to 1.9 million clones, 95% to 99% of them singletons. Study results and limitations: Sampling included only blood; tissue repertoires likely differ.

The material sequenced was naive CD4+ T cells sorted from blood. The subset: CD45RA+ positively selected. This chain links TRBV5-8 with TRBJ1-5; 7 nucleotides line up with TRBD1. The source is a man younger than 40 in good health. CDR3 protein: CASNNRGSNQPQHF. CDR3 in DNA: TGTGCCAGCAACAACAGGGGAAGCAATCAGCCCCAGCATTTT.